This T cell receptor (beta chain) was observed in a study of T cell repertoires in aging, cancer and after chemotherapy. Study information: Six age groups, ranging from 30 or younger to 70 or older, included the donors. Study conclusions and caveats: Median generation probability rose over the chemotherapy interval in each cancer cohort, suggesting rebound thymic output. Hematological cancer patients had lymphoid organ infiltration that may impair thymic emigration or T cell expansion. In healthy donors, age-related TCR diversity loss mainly reflected lost richness.

Amplification of TCR beta used genomic DNA extracted from peripheral blood. Trimming took off 6 bases at V and 5 bases at J, with 16 bases between the two ends. CDR3 length: 14 residues. Germline V gene sequence: CDR1 LNHDA, CDR2 SQIVND (reference sequence). Rearranged V-D-J TRB sequences were amplified with a mixed TRB-A/B primer pool. A single record per CDR3 protein comes from TCRdb applying MiXCR to the multiplex PCR reads. The data show 800 to 1,100 distinct CDR3 sequences, around 28% seen once. Notes on this clonotype: The antigen remains undetermined.

The receptor was derived from a human donor with a blood cancer. This rearrangement joins TRBV19 to TRBJ2-5, with D perhaps matching TRBD2 (5 bases). The sequencing input was blood. CDR3 bases: TGTGCCAGTAGCGTGGACGAGGGATTGGAGACCCAGTACTTC. Its translation: CASSVDEGLETQYF.